These 9 T cell receptor beta chains were sequenced from one sample in a study of Ad26.COV2.S vaccination and SARS-CoV-2 variants. Treatment in this sample: around 19 received Ad26.COV2.S at low or high dose, single or two shots; roughly 5 received placebo; per-sample allocation not given. Sampling occurred on day 63 after the first vaccine or placebo injection. Profiling relied on immunoSEQ multiplex PCR, and the TCRdb table lists in-frame clones only, not all of them. The repertoire has about 400,000 clones, about 80% of them found once; the top ten carry about 7.4%. Source: peripheral blood, taken in a trial of Ad26.COV2.S vaccine versus placebo. The receptors stem from a person aged 18-65 years who received the Ad26.COV2.S COVID-19 vaccine or a placebo.

In this sample, this clone turned up once. The chain has TRBV12-5 and TRBJ1-5, with TRBD1 matching 8 bases. CDR3 size: 21 residues. V dropped 0 bases and J dropped 2; count of bases not matched to a gene: 18. Germline V gene data show CDR1 as LGHNT and CDR2 as FRNRAP. The CDR3 region has the DNA TGTGCTAGTGGTTTGGTCCTCCTCGGACAGGGAGCGCGGTGGGGCAATCAGCCCCAGCATTTT. It specifies CASGLVLLGQGARWGNQPQHF.

The J gene is TRBJ1-5, the V gene TRBV6-6, with 7 bases identical to TRBD1. With V trimmed by 7 bases and J by 7 bases, 10 bases remained unmatched. The CDR3 has 14 residues. CDR1 is MNHNY and CDR2 is SVGAGI in the germline V gene (reference sequence). The CDR3 protein is CASTEQGIDQPQHF. As DNA, the CDR3 is TGTGCCAGCACCGAACAGGGGATAGACCAGCCCCAGCATTTT.

This chain joins TRBV5-5 and TRBJ1-4; TRBD1 aligns across 8 bases. After removal of 4 bases from V and 0 bases from J, the junction contained 2 bases not matched to a gene. This CDR3 region has 15 residues. Per germline, CDR1 SGHKS and CDR2 YYEKEE (reference sequence). CDR3 amino acids: CASSVTGATNEKLFF. Written as DNA, the CDR3 is TGTGCCAGCAGCGTGACAGGGGCAACTAATGAAAAACTGTTTTTT.

Many counts were recorded for this clone. The chain links TRBV4-2 to TRBJ1-4; D is undetermined. Per the germline V gene, CDR1 is LGHNA and CDR2 is YNFKEQ. The CDR3 totals 15 residues. Trimming stripped 4 bases from V and 11 bases from J, with 20 bases between. CDR3 protein: CASSPQMDRGGKLFF. CDR3 nucleotide sequence: TGTGCCAGCAGCCCCCAGATGGATCGGGGAGGGAAACTGTTTTTT.

This clone was detected only a few times. The gene calls are TRBV4-1 and TRBJ1-1; D not certain. Germline V gene data show CDR1 as MGHRA and CDR2 as YSYEKL. This CDR3 region has 14 residues. V was clipped by 2 bases and J by 10 bases, with 17 bases between them. The CDR3 region has the DNA TGCGCCAGCAGCCAACCCGGCAGCTCAAACGGAGCTTTCTTT. This encodes CASSQPGSSNGAFF.

This rearrangement joins TRBV5-1 to TRBJ2-2; the match to TRBD2 covers 9 bases. Trimming at V came to 2 bases and at J to 7 bases, leaving 9 bases not matched to a gene. CDR1 and CDR2 from the germline V gene are SGHRS and YFSETQ. CDR3 length: 16 residues. In nucleotides, the CDR3 is TGCGCCAGCAGCTTCCGAAGCGGGGGGCCTATCGGGGAGCTGTTTTTT. This gives the protein CASSFRSGGPIGELFF. Based on the CDR3 plus reference TRBV5-1 and TRBJ2-2, the full variable domain is KAGVTQTPRYLIKTRGQQVTLSCSPISGHRSVSWYQQTPGQGLQFLFEYFSETQRNKGNFPGRFSGRQFSNSRSEMNVSTLELGDSALYLCASSFRSGGPIGELFFGEGSRLTVL.

The V and J genes are TRBV7-2 and TRBJ2-1, with D possibly being TRBD1 (6 bases). Trimming removed 8 bases from V and 0 bases from J, with 11 bases in between. Germline V gene lookup returns CDR1 SGHTA and CDR2 FQGNSA. The CDR3 spans 14 residues. The CDR3 DNA is TGTGCCAGCGGGGGCCCCAGCTCCTACAATGAGCAGTTCTTC. Protein sequence: CASGGPSSYNEQFF. The full variable domain, rest sourced from reference TRBV7-2 and TRBJ2-1, is GAGVSQSPSNKVTEKGKDVELRCDPISGHTALYWYRQSLGQGLEFLIYFQGNSAPDKSGLPSDRFSAERTGGSVSTLTIQRTQQEDSAVYLCASGGPSSYNEQFFGPGTRLTVL.

This chain uses TRBV14 with TRBJ1-2; TRBD1 matches 9 bases. Germline V gene sequence: CDR1 SGHDN, CDR2 FVKESK. This CDR3 contains 19 residues. V shed 4 bases and J 5 bases; nucleotides not matched to a gene: 20. In DNA, the CDR3 is TGTGCCAGCAGCCTTCTACTCTGGACAGGGGATGATCGTGGATATGGCTACACCTTC. Amino acid sequence: CASSLLLWTGDDRGYGYTF. Full variable domain (remainder filled in from reference TRBV14 and TRBJ1-2): EAGVTQFPSHSVIEKGQTVTLRCDPISGHDNLYWYRRVMGKEIKFLLHFVKESKQDESGMPNNRFLAERTGGTYSTLKVQPAELEDSGVYFCASSLLLWTGDDRGYGYTFGSGTRLTVV.

This chain connects TRBV19 to TRBJ2-7; tentatively, D is TRBD2 (6 bases). Germline CDR1 is LNHDA and CDR2 is SQIVND (reference sequence). CDR3 length: 12 amino acids. V was clipped by 6 bases and J by 3 bases, with 9 bases between them. CDR3 nucleotides: TGTGCCAGTAGACAGGAGGGCTACGAGCAGTACTTC. Protein: CASRQEGYEQYF. The variable domain in full, completed from reference TRBV19 and TRBJ2-7, reads DGGITQSPKYLFRKEGQNVTLSCEQNLNHDAMYWYRQDPGQGLRLIYYSQIVNDFQKGDIAEGYSVSREKKESFPLTVTSAQKNPTAFYLCASRQEGYEQYFGPGTRLTVT.